This T cell receptor beta chain came from a study of cytomegalovirus exposure and HLA in healthy donors. Study conclusions and caveats: The investigators catalogued some 160 TCR beta chains as cytomegalovirus-associated.

Repertoires were generated with immunoSEQ multiplex PCR, while TCRdb's copy carries only in-frame clones and drops some. Among 150,000 or so clones, about 86% were seen once, and the ten largest hold 1.4%. CDR1 and CDR2 from the germline V gene are SGHRS and YFSETQ. V was cut by 1 base and J by 8 bases, with 16 bases left in between. The length of the CDR3 is 15 residues. Notes on this clone: Its antigen is as yet unknown.

This rearrangement joins TRBV5-1 to TRBJ2-1; D not certain. Source material: PBMCs. The source of this sequence is a woman aged 25 to 39 in good health and CMV-seronegative. The CDR3 sequence is CASSLFTGPRDEQFF. The CDR3 DNA reads TGCGCCAGCAGCTTGTTTACTGGTCCACGGGATGAGCAGTTCTTC.